Described below is a single T cell receptor (beta chain) sequence and its context. At the DNA level, this CDR3 is encoded by other sequences in the same sample as well. This sample is part of a study of blood T cell repertoires in COVID-19. Study details: Acute-phase and convalescent COVID-19 samples originated in the United States, Italy and Spain. PBMCs, B-cell-depleted T cells, or T cells provided the cDNA or gDNA that made up the material.

The authors' processing: Estimation of nucleated cell counts relied on the amplification of reference gene primers. Using immunoSEQ multiplex PCR, the repertoire was profiled, and TCRdb retains in-frame clones only, with some absent. V and J calls and clone size are copied from that table; D and trimming were computed from the DNA. The data contain approximately 250,000 clones, 86% of them singletons. The CDR3 contains 15 residues. V was trimmed by 0 bases and J by 3 bases, leaving 10 bases between them. Per the germline V gene, CDR1 is KGHDR and CDR2 is SFDVKD. Material for sequencing was peripheral blood. V usage is TRBV24-1 and J usage is TRBJ2-5; D is possibly TRBD1 (5 bases). The TCR sequence derives from a man in his forties or fifties with active or convalescent COVID-19. The CDR3 sequence: CATSDLRDREETQYF. Written as DNA, the CDR3 is TGTGCCACCAGTGATTTGAGAGACAGAGAAGAGACCCAGTACTTC.